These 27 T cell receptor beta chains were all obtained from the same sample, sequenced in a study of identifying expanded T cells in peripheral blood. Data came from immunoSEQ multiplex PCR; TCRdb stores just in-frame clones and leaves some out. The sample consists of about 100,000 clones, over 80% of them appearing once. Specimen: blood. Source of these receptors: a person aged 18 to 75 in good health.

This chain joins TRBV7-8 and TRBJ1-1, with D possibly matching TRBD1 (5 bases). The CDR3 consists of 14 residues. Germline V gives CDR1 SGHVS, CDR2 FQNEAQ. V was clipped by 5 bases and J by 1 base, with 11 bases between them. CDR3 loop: CASSLRGSNTEAFF. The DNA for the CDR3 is TGTGCCAGCAGCCTTCGGGGGTCGAACACTGAAGCTTTCTTT.

CDR3 amino acids: CASSPGGVLAKNIQYF. As DNA, the CDR3 is TGTGCCAGCAGCCCCGGGGGGGTCCTAGCCAAAAACATTCAGTACTTC. The chain has TRBV5-4 and TRBJ2-4; 8 bases are shared with TRBD2. There are 16 residues in the CDR3. Germline V lookup: CDR1 SGHNT, CDR2 YYREEE (reference sequence). J lost 0 bases, V lost 4 bases, and 6 bases had no gene match.

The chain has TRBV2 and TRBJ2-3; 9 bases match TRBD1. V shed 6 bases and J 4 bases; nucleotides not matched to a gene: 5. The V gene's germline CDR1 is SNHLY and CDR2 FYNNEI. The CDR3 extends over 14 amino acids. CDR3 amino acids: CASRQGAVADTQYF. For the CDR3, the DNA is TGTGCCAGCAGACAGGGGGCTGTGGCAGATACGCAGTATTTT.

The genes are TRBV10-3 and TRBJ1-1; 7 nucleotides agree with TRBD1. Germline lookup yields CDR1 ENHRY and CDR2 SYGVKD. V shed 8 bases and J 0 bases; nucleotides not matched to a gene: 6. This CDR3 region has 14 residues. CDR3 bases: TGTGCCATCCGACAGGGCACCATGAACACTGAAGCTTTCTTT. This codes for CAIRQGTMNTEAFF.

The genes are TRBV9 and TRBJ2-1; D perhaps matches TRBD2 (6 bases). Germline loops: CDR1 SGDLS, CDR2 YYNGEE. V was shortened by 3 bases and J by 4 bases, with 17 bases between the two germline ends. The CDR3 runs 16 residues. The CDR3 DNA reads TGTGCCAGCAGCGCCAGCGTGCGGGGAGCTTACAATGAGCAGTTCTTC. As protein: CASSASVRGAYNEQFF.

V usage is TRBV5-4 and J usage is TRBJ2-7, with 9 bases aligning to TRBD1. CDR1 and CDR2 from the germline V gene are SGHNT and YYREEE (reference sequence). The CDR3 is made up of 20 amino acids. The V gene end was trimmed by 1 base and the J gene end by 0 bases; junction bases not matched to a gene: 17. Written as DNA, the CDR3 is TGTGCCAGCAGCTTGTTTATCTCAGCAAAGGCGGGACAGGGCTCCTACGAGCAGTACTTC. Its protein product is CASSLFISAKAGQGSYEQYF.

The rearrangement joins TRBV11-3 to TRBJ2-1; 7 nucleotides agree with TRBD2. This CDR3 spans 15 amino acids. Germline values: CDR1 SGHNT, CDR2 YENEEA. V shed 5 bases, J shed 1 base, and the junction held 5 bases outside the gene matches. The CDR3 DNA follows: TGTGCCAGCAGCCCCCGGGGGGATTCCTACAATGAGCAGTTCTTC. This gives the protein CASSPRGDSYNEQFF.

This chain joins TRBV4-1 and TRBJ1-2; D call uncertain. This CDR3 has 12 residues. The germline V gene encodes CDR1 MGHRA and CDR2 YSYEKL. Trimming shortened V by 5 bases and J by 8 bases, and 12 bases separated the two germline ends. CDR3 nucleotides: TGCGCCAGCAGCAAGGACGGGCTAGGCTACACCTTC. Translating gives CASSKDGLGYTF.

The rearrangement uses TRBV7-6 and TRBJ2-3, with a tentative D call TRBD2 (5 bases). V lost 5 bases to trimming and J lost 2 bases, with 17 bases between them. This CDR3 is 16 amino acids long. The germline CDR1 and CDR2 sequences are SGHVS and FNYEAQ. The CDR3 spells CASSPLVEGITDTQYF. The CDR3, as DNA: TGTGCCAGCAGCCCACTCGTCGAGGGAATCACAGATACGCAGTATTTT.

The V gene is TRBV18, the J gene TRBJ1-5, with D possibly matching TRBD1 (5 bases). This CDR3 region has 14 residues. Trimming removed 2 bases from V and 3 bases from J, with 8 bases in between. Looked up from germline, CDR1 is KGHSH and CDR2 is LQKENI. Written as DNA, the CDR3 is TGTGCCAGCTCACCAGACAGAGACAATCAGCCCCAGCATTTT. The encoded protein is CASSPDRDNQPQHF. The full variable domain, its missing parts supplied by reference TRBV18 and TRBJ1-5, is NAGVMQNPRHLVRRRGQEARLRCSPMKGHSHVYWYRQLPEEGLKFMVYLQKENIIDESGMPKERFSAEFPKEGPSILRIQQVVRGDSAAYFCASSPDRDNQPQHFGDGTRLSIL.

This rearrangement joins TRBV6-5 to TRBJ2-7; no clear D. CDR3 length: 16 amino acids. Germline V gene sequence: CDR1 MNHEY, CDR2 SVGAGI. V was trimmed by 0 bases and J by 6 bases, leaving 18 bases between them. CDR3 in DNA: TGTGCCAGCAGTTACTCATGGGCCCCCGAAGTATCCGAGCAGTACTTC. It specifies CASSYSWAPEVSEQYF.

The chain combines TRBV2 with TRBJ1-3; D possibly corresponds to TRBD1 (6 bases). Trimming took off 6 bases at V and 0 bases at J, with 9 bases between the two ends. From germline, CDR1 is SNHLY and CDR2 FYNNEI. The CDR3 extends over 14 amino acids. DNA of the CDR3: TGTGCCAGCAGGGACAGCTTCTCTGGAAACACCATATATTTT. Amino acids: CASRDSFSGNTIYF.

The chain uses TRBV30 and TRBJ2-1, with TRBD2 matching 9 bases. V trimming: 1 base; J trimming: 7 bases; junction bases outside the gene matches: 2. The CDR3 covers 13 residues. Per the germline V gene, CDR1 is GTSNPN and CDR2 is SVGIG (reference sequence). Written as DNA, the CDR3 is TGTGCCTGGAGTGGCGGGGGGGCTAATGAGCAGTTCTTC. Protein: CAWSGGGANEQFF.

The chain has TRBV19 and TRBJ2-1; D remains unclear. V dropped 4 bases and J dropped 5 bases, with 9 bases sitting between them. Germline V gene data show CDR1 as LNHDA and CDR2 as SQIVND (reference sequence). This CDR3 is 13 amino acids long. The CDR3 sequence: CASSRAANNEQFF. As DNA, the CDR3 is TGTGCCAGTAGTAGGGCAGCCAACAATGAGCAGTTCTTC.

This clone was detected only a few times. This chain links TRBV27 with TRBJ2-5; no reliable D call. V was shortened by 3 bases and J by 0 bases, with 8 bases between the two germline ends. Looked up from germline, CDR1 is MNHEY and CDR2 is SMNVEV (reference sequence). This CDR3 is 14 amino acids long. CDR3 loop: CASSFSRYQETQYF. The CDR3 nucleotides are TGTGCCAGCAGTTTCTCCAGGTACCAAGAGACCCAGTACTTC.

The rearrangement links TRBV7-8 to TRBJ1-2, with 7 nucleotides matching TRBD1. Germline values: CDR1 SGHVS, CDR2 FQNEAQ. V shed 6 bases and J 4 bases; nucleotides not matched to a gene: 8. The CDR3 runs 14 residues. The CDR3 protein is CASSLGQAFYGYTF. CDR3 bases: TGTGCCAGCAGTCTCGGACAGGCGTTCTATGGCTACACCTTC.

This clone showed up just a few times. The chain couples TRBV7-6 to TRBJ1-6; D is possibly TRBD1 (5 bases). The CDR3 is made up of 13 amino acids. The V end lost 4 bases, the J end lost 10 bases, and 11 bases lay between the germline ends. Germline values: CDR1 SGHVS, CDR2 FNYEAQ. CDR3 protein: CASSSVGGSPLHF. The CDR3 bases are TGTGCCAGCAGCTCCGTGGGGGGGTCACCCCTCCACTTT.

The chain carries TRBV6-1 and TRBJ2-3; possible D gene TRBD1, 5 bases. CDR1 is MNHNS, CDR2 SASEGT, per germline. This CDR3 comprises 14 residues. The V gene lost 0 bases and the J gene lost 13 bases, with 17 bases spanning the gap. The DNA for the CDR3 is TGTGCCAGCAGTGAAGCCTCAGGGCCCCGCAGAAAGTATTTT. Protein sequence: CASSEASGPRRKYF.

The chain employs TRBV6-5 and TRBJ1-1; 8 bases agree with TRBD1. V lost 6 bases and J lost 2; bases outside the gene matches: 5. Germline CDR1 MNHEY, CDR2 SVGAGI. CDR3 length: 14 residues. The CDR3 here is CASRHDRGNTEAFF. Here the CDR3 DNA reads TGTGCCAGCAGACACGACAGGGGTAACACTGAAGCTTTCTTT.

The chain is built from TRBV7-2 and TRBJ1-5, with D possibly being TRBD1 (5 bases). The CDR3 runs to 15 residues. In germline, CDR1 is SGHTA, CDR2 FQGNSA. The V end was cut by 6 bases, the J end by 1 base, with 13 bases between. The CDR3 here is CASSPRGGSNQPQHF. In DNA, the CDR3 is TGTGCCAGCAGTCCCCGGGGGGGGAGCAATCAGCCCCAGCATTTT.

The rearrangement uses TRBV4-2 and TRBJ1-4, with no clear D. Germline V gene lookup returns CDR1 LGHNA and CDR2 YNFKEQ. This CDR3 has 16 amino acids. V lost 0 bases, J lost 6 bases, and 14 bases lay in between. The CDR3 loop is CASSQELTRQDEKLFF. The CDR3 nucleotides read TGTGCCAGCAGCCAAGAACTAACGAGGCAAGATGAAAAACTGTTTTTT.

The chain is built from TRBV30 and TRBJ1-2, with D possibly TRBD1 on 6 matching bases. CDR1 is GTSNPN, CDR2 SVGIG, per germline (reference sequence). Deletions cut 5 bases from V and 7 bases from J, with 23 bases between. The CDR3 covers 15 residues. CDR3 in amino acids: CAWFLNSGAGGGYTF. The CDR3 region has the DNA TGTGCCTGGTTTCTTAACTCAGGGGCGGGTGGTGGCTACACCTTC.

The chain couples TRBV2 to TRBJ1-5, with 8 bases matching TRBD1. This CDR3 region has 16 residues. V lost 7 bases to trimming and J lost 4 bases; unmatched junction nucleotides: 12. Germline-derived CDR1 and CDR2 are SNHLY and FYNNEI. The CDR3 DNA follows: TGTGCCAGCACCGGAGGGTCGGACAGGGTAAATCAGCCCCAGCATTTT. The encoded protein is CASTGGSDRVNQPQHF.

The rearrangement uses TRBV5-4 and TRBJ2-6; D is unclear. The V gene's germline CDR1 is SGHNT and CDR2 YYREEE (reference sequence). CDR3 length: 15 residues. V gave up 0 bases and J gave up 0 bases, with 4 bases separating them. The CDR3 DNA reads TGTGCCAGCAGCTTGGGGTCCTCTGGGGCCAACGTCCTGACTTTC. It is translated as CASSLGSSGANVLTF.

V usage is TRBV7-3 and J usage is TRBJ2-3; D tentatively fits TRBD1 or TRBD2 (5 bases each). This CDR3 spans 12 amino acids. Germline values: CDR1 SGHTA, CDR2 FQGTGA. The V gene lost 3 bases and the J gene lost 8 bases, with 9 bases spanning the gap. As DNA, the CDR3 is TGTGCCAGCAGCTTTGGGGACGGTACGCAGTATTTT. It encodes CASSFGDGTQYF.

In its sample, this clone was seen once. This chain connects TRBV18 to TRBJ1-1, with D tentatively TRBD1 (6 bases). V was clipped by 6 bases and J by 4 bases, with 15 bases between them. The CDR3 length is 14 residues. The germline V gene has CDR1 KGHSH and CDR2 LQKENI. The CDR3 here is CASSANRGATEAFF. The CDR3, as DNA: TGTGCCAGCTCTGCAAATAGGGGGGCCACTGAAGCTTTCTTT.

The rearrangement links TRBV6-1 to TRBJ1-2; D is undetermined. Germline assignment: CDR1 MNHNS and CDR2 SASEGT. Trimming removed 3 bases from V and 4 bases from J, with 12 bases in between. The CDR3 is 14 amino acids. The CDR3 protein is CASSEAILSYGYTF. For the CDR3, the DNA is TGTGCCAGCAGTGAGGCCATACTATCCTATGGCTACACCTTC.